The entry that follows covers one TCR beta chain sequence. This clone was seen only once. This receptor's antigen is unknown. No much larger clonotype is one base removed from it; base qualities were not supplied. The entry originates in a study of somatic mutations in cytotoxic T cells in rheumatoid arthritis (dated by TCRdb to the late 2010s). Notes on the research overall: Some T-cell populations stained with V beta antibodies were sorted by flow on a FACSAria II or Sony SH800 to nearly 100% purity, with sorted V beta1+ cells additionally subjected to TCRB sequencing. To characterize clonality, the study used TCRB deep sequencing while asking whether somatic mutations are carried by expanded CD8+ T-cell clones in newly diagnosed, untreated rheumatoid arthritis. TCRB deep sequencing covered about 60 patients with rheumatoid arthritis along with under 25 healthy controls. Median age was essentially the same in the patient group and the control group.

The investigation overall reported the following: The expanded CD8+ clones had unknown antigen targets, and not appearing in virus-specific databases did not rule out that they were virus-specific. In about an eighth of the 65 patients the largest CD8+ clone exceeded 20% of CD8+ cells, and several identical CD8+ TCRB sequences were shared between blood and synovial fluid. CD8+ T-cell clonality in rheumatoid arthritis patients was not significantly different from that in age-matched healthy controls. Healthy controls showed no age-related increase in CD8+ clonality, whereas patients did (Spearman r ≈ 0.5). The slight TRBV07 underrepresentation in patients was not adjusted for multiple comparisons.

The immunoSEQ assay was applied to genomic DNA for TCRB CDR3 sequencing. In the source study's methods: The analyses included only productive TCRB rearrangements. Clonality was calculated as a Shannon entropy-based productive clonality index, and a clone was defined by a unique TCRB CDR3 sequence. To calculate repertoire overlap between two samples, the template counts of each clone were considered relative to each sample's total templates. Flow cytometry-measured V-gene usage correlated with V-gene usage from TCRB sequencing, with a Spearman r of about 0.56. The table comes from immuneACCESS by way of TCRdb, which keeps in-frame sequences with V and J called. Part of the clones is missing from these tables; in studies checked, under half for an unresolved V gene and the rest for unknown reasons. V, J and clone size derive from that table, while D and trimming were established from the DNA sequence. The sample table records tens of thousands of clones; around 84% of these occur just once. The ten biggest clones cover approximately 19% of the sample.

V and J are trimmed by 0 bases and 5 bases, and the gene matches miss 6 bases of the junction. The germline V gene provides CDR1 MGHRA and CDR2 YSYEKL. There are 16 amino acids in the CDR3, from cysteine to phenylalanine inclusive. Of all the DNA, just the CDR3 is kept, 48 bases in frame from base 1. With a median age of 56 years (range about 21-70) and approximately 50% female, the healthy controls consisted of over 15 blood donors whose buffy coats were used. On an AutoMACS, CD4+ and CD8+ cells were isolated via positive magnetic bead selection, and their purity was verified by flow cytometry. Peripheral blood mononuclear cells were obtained using density gradient separation with Ficoll-Paque PLUS. Using Nucleospin Tissue or Tissue XS kits, DNA was extracted from CD4-enriched, CD8-enriched or PBMC samples, with quantification by a Qubit 2.0 fluorometer.

This receptor was identified in a woman aged 45-65 years in good health. Sequencing was carried out using CD8+ T cells sorted from blood. The chain links TRBV4-1 with TRBJ1-2; 10 bases in between match TRBD1. The nucleotides read TGCGCCAGCAGCCAAGATTCCCGGACAGGGGGGTATGGCTACACCTTC. This gives the protein CASSQDSRTGGYGYTF.